These T cell receptor beta chains were read from a single sample in a study of control samples from healthy donors and cancer patients. The protocol was immunoSEQ multiplex PCR, while the TCRdb copy is restricted to in-frame clones and leaves out a portion. Found here are around 50,000 clones, roughly 87% of them singletons; the top ten hold roughly 1.5%. The sequenced material came from PBMCs. The receptors shown here come from a man aged 35-49 years with colorectal cancer. Both conserved end residues are part of each CDR3. The D gene is left open where the match is weak. Only part of the rows carry a size: once, few, many, or a class if the clone is expanded.

d_call: -
clone_size: -
v_call: TRBV5-1
cdr3_aa: CASSLGQAHYGYTF

d_call: -
clone_size: -
v_call: TRBV5-1
cdr3_aa: CASSSGWDSGGANYGYTF

d_call: -
clone_size: -
v_call: TRBV27
cdr3_aa: CASSNRITYEQYF

d_call: -
clone_size: -
v_call: TRBV6-5
cdr3_aa: CASSYGAGNTEAFF

d_call: TRBD1
clone_size: -
v_call: TRBV4-1
cdr3_aa: CASSQDTGVGTEAFF

d_call: -
clone_size: -
v_call: TRBV3-1/TRBV3-2
cdr3_aa: CASSQGQGKETQYF

d_call: TRBD2
clone_size: -
v_call: TRBV6-5
cdr3_aa: CASKGREGNLQQFF

d_call: -
clone_size: -
v_call: TRBV27
cdr3_aa: CASSLSLRLYNEQFF

d_call: TRBD1
clone_size: -
v_call: TRBV3-1/TRBV3-2
cdr3_aa: CASSTRQGDAFF

d_call: -
clone_size: once
v_call: TRBV5-6
cdr3_aa: CASSLVGAATNEKLFF

d_call: TRBD2
clone_size: once
v_call: TRBV7-2
cdr3_aa: CASSLSLAGFYEQYF

d_call: -
clone_size: -
v_call: TRBV6-1
cdr3_aa: CASSGKSGTDNEKLFF

d_call: -
clone_size: -
v_call: TRBV27
cdr3_aa: CASSFPQGGGDEQFF

d_call: TRBD1
clone_size: -
v_call: TRBV24-1
cdr3_aa: CATSGGTDGDTQYF

d_call: -
clone_size: -
v_call: TRBV25-1
cdr3_aa: CASSDLTGANVLTF

d_call: TRBD2
clone_size: -
v_call: TRBV19
cdr3_aa: CASSRGLAQLQETQYF

d_call: -
clone_size: -
v_call: TRBV18
cdr3_aa: CASSPGLNYEQYF

d_call: -
clone_size: -
v_call: TRBV7-9
cdr3_aa: CASSREQAYEQYF

d_call: -
clone_size: -
v_call: TRBV2
cdr3_aa: CASSASRTAYEQYF

d_call: TRBD2
clone_size: -
v_call: TRBV28
cdr3_aa: CASSSRESGRLYNEQFF

d_call: -
clone_size: -
v_call: TRBV2
cdr3_aa: CASSATDTQYF

d_call: -
clone_size: -
v_call: TRBV24-1
cdr3_aa: CATSDTTGPYGYTF

d_call: -
clone_size: -
v_call: TRBV10-3
cdr3_aa: CAISESERGMGMETQYF

d_call: -
clone_size: medium-sized
v_call: TRBV5-6
cdr3_aa: CASSLIESGFDNEKLFF

d_call: TRBD2
clone_size: -
v_call: TRBV3-1/TRBV3-2
cdr3_aa: CASSQTSGSDEQFF

d_call: -
clone_size: -
v_call: TRBV11-2
cdr3_aa: CASSLPGYGYEQYF

d_call: -
clone_size: -
v_call: TRBV7-9
cdr3_aa: CASSLAWLGEETQYF

d_call: -
clone_size: -
v_call: TRBV20-1
cdr3_aa: CSASSYRANYGYTF

d_call: -
clone_size: -
v_call: TRBV2
cdr3_aa: CASSEMGGQYF

d_call: TRBD1
clone_size: once
v_call: TRBV27
cdr3_aa: CASVGQGGEQYF

d_call: -
clone_size: -
v_call: TRBV7-8
cdr3_aa: CASSLGARYEQYF

d_call: TRBD1
clone_size: -
v_call: TRBV5-1
cdr3_aa: CASSLRQGLDTGELFF

d_call: -
clone_size: few
v_call: TRBV6-6
cdr3_aa: CASSRERTGTYEQYF

d_call: -
clone_size: -
v_call: TRBV28
cdr3_aa: CASTGQYNQPQHF

d_call: -
clone_size: -
v_call: TRBV7-3
cdr3_aa: CASSLAGLGSGELFF

d_call: -
clone_size: -
v_call: TRBV7-2
cdr3_aa: CASRGFSTDTQYF

d_call: -
clone_size: -
v_call: TRBV6-5
cdr3_aa: CASSYQRSSNTEAFF

d_call: TRBD1
clone_size: -
v_call: TRBV7-2
cdr3_aa: CASSFRQGASDTQYF

d_call: TRBD2
clone_size: -
v_call: TRBV4-3
cdr3_aa: CASSQRTSGKNNEQFF

d_call: -
clone_size: -
v_call: TRBV12-5
cdr3_aa: CASAWDFEAFF

d_call: -
clone_size: -
v_call: TRBV27
cdr3_aa: CASSLYPSDTQYF

d_call: -
clone_size: -
v_call: TRBV13
cdr3_aa: CASSSWTDSYNEQFF

d_call: -
clone_size: -
v_call: TRBV5-6
cdr3_aa: CASSDWTAPYGYTF

d_call: TRBD2
clone_size: -
v_call: TRBV10-1
cdr3_aa: CASSDQRESTDTQYF

d_call: TRBD1
clone_size: few
v_call: TRBV27
cdr3_aa: CASSWTGQETQYF